Presented here are 14 T cell receptor beta chains from one specimen sequenced in a study of blood T cell repertoires in COVID-19. Only in-frame clones appear in the TCRdb table, and some are missing; sequencing was by immunoSEQ multiplex PCR. The profile shows about 73,000 clones, 82% of them singletons. Sample: peripheral blood. The receptors stem from a woman in her sixties or seventies with acute or convalescent COVID-19.

V usage is TRBV9 and J usage is TRBJ1-4, with a weak D call TRBD1 (6 bases). This CDR3 region has 17 residues. CDR1 is SGDLS and CDR2 is YYNGEE in the germline V gene. V was clipped by 0 bases and J by 0 bases, with 12 bases between them. This CDR3 reads CASSVGPRGTTNEKLFF. The CDR3 nucleotides read TGTGCCAGCAGCGTAGGTCCCAGGGGTACAACTAATGAAAAACTGTTTTTT.

The chain links TRBV19 to TRBJ2-1; 13 bases are a match to TRBD2. CDR3 length: 15 residues. Germline V lookup: CDR1 LNHDA, CDR2 SQIVND (reference sequence). J was trimmed by 5 bases and V by 5 bases; bases with no gene match: 3. As DNA, the CDR3 is TGTGCCAGTAGTCGACTAGCGGGAGGAAACAATGAGCAGTTCTTC. This encodes CASSRLAGGNNEQFF.

The rearrangement joins TRBV7-3 to TRBJ2-5; D uncertain. Germline assignment: CDR1 SGHTA and CDR2 FQGTGA. There are 13 residues in the CDR3. Trimming left V 1 base short and J 5 bases short, with 8 bases between. The CDR3 sequence: CASSLNPGETQYF. The CDR3 nucleotides read TGTGCCAGCAGCTTAAACCCCGGTGAGACCCAGTACTTC.

The V gene is TRBV28, the J gene TRBJ2-3; unclear D gene. This CDR3 contains 14 residues. Germline values: CDR1 MDHEN, CDR2 SYDVKM. V was shortened by 3 bases and J by 0 bases, with 7 bases between the two germline ends. The CDR3 loop reads CASSFLTSTDTQYF. CDR3 nucleotides: TGTGCCAGCAGTTTCCTTACTAGCACAGATACGCAGTATTTT.

This chain connects TRBV27 to TRBJ2-2; D is unclear. CDR1 is MNHEY and CDR2 is SMNVEV in the germline V gene (reference sequence). The CDR3 spans 13 residues. V dropped 8 bases and J dropped 1 base, with 8 bases sitting between them. The CDR3, as DNA: TGTGCCAGCCAACGGTTGAACACCGGGGAGCTGTTTTTT. The encoded protein is CASQRLNTGELFF.

Only a few counts were recorded for this clone. The chain recombines TRBV19 with TRBJ1-5; TRBD1 might be the D (6 bases). V was cut by 2 bases and J by 3 bases, with 11 bases left in between. The CDR3 has 15 residues. The germline V gene has CDR1 LNHDA and CDR2 SQIVND (reference sequence). CDR3 sequence reads: CASSINREYNQPQHF. The DNA of the CDR3 is TGTGCCAGTAGTATAAACAGGGAGTACAATCAGCCCCAGCATTTT.

The chain recombines TRBV7-9 with TRBJ1-5, with a possible D match to TRBD1 (5 bases). Trimming cost V 2 bases and J 3 bases, with 8 bases left between them. This CDR3 is built from 14 residues. Germline loops: CDR1 SEHNR, CDR2 FQNEAQ (reference sequence). CDR3 nucleotides: TGTGCCAGCAGCTTATCAGGGAACAATCAGCCCCAGCATTTT. Its translation is CASSLSGNNQPQHF.

V usage is TRBV6-6 and J usage is TRBJ1-2; the match to TRBD1 covers 9 bases. Trimming took 4 bases from V and 6 from J; bases not matched to a gene: 0. Germline V gene lookup returns CDR1 MNHNY and CDR2 SVGAGI (reference sequence). CDR3 length equals 12 residues. The CDR3 protein is CASSWDRDGYTF. The CDR3 nucleotides read TGTGCCAGCAGTTGGGACAGGGATGGCTACACCTTC.

This sequence joins TRBV19 and TRBJ1-2, with a weak D call TRBD1 (6 bases). Trimming left V 5 bases short and J 5 bases short, with 15 bases between. The CDR3 is 14 residues long. The germline CDR1 and CDR2 sequences are LNHDA and SQIVND (reference sequence). CDR3 DNA: TGTGCCAGTAGTCCTGGACAGACGATTTATGGCTACACCTTC. Its translation: CASSPGQTIYGYTF. Complete variable domain (other parts from reference TRBV19 and TRBJ1-2): DGGITQSPKYLFRKEGQNVTLSCEQNLNHDAMYWYRQDPGQGLRLIYYSQIVNDFQKGDIAEGYSVSREKKESFPLTVTSAQKNPTAFYLCASSPGQTIYGYTFGSGTRLTVV.

The chain carries TRBV4-2 and TRBJ1-5; D is unclear. The germline V gene has CDR1 LGHNA and CDR2 YNFKEQ. V was clipped by 0 bases and J by 4 bases, with 4 bases between them. The CDR3 is 13 residues long. CDR3 sequence (DNA): TGTGCCAGCAGCCAAGAGAGGAATCAGCCCCAGCATTTT. This codes for CASSQERNQPQHF.

The chain uses TRBV6-5 and TRBJ2-7; 12 nucleotides agree with TRBD1. The CDR3 has 14 residues. The trim removed 6 bases at V and 5 bases at J, leaving 5 bases unmatched. Germline values: CDR1 MNHEY, CDR2 SVGAGI. The CDR3 here is CASRSRDRGHEQYF. CDR3 coding DNA: TGTGCCAGCAGGTCCCGGGACAGGGGGCACGAGCAGTACTTC.

The rearrangement joins TRBV10-3 to TRBJ1-1, with D possibly matching TRBD1 (6 bases). The V gene lost 6 bases and the J gene lost 2 bases, with 16 bases spanning the gap. The CDR3 covers 15 residues. Germline V gene data show CDR1 as ENHRY and CDR2 as SYGVKD. The CDR3: CAIRPPGHSNTEAFF. CDR3 DNA sequence: TGTGCCATCAGACCTCCGGGACACTCTAACACTGAAGCTTTCTTT.

The chain has TRBV30 and TRBJ2-7; D gene ambiguous. CDR3 length: 13 amino acids. Germline-derived CDR1 and CDR2 are GTSNPN and SVGIG (reference sequence). V shed 0 bases and J shed 3 bases, with 9 bases lying between them. The CDR3 DNA reads TGTGCCTGGAGTGTAGTTACGGGCTACGAGCAGTACTTC. This sequence encodes CAWSVVTGYEQYF.

The V call is TRBV19, the J call TRBJ1-6; 8 nucleotides align to TRBD1. The germline gives CDR1 LNHDA, CDR2 SQIVND (reference sequence). CDR3 size: 14 residues. V was clipped by 5 bases and J by 7 bases; unmatched bases: 4. CDR3 sequence (DNA): TGTGCCAGTAGTGGACAGGGTAGCAATTCACCCCTCCACTTT. Translating it yields CASSGQGSNSPLHF.